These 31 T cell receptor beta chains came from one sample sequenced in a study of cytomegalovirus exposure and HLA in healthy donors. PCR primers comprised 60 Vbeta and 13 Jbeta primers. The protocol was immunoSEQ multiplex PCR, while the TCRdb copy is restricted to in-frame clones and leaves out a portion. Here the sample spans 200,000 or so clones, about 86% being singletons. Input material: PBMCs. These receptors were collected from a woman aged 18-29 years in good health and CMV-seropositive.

The CDR3 loop reads CASSLLGGRVNGYTF. Here the CDR3 DNA reads TGCGCCAGCAGCTTGCTCGGGGGGCGCGTAAACGGCTACACCTTC. The chain uses TRBV5-1 and TRBJ1-2; D is perhaps TRBD1 (6 bases). This CDR3 has 15 amino acids. Trimming shortened V by 1 base and J by 8 bases, and 18 bases separated the two germline ends. The germline gives CDR1 SGHRS, CDR2 YFSETQ.

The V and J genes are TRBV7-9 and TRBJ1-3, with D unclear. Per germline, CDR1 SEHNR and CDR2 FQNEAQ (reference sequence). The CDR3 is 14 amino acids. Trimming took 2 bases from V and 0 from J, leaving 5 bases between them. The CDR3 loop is CASSLPGSGNTIYF. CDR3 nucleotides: TGTGCCAGCAGCTTACCCGGCTCTGGAAACACCATATATTTT. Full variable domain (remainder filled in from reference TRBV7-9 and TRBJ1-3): DTGVSQNPRHKITKRGQNVTFRCDPISEHNRLYWYRQTLGQGPEFLTYFQNEAQLEKSRLLSDRFSAERPKGSFSTLEIQRTEQGDSAMYLCASSLPGSGNTIYFGEGSWLTVV.

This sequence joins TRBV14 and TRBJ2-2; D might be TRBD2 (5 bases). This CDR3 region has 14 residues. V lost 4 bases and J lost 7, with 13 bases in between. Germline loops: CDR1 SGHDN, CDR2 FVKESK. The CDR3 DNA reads TGTGCCAGCAGCCGGAGGTCAAGCGGCGGGGAGCTGTTTTTT. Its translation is CASSRRSSGGELFF.

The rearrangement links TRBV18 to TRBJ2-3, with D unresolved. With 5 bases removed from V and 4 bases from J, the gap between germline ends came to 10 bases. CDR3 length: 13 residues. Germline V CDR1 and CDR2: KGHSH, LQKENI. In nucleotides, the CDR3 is TGTGCCAGCTCAATCGAGGCTCCAGATACGCAGTATTTT. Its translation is CASSIEAPDTQYF.

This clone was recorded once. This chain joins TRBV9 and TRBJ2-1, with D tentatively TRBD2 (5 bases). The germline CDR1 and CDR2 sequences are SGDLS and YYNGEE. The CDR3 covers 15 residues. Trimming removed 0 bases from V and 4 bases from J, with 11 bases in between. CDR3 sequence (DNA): TGTGCCAGCAGCGTAGGGAGGAGAGGTTACAATGAGCAGTTCTTC. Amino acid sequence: CASSVGRRGYNEQFF. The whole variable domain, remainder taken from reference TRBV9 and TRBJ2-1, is DSGVTQTPKHLITATGQRVTLRCSPRSGDLSVYWYQQSLDQGLQFLIQYYNGEERAKGNILERFSAQQFPDLHSELNLSSLELGDSALYFCASSVGRRGYNEQFFGPGTRLTVL.

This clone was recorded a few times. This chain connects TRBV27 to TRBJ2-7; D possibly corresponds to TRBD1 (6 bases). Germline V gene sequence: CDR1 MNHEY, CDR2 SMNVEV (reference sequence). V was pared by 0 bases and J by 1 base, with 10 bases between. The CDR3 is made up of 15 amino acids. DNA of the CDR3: TGTGCCAGCAGTTTATCCCCCAGGGGTTCCTACGAGCAGTACTTC. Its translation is CASSLSPRGSYEQYF.

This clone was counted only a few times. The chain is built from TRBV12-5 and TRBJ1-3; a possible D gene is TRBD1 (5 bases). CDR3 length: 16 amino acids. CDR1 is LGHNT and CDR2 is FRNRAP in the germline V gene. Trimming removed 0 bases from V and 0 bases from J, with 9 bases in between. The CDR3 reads CASGLVQGISGNTIYF. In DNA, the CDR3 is TGTGCTAGTGGTTTGGTCCAGGGCATCTCTGGAAACACCATATATTTT.

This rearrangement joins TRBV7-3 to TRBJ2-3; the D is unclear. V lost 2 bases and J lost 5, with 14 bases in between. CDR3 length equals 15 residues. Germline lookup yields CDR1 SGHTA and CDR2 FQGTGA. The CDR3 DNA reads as TGTGCCAGCAGCTTATCAGCTTCAGGCCGAGATACGCAGTATTTT. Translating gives CASSLSASGRDTQYF.

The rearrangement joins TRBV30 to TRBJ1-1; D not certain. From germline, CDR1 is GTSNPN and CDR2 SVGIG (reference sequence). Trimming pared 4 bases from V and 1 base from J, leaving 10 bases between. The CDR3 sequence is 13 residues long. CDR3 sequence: CAWNLDWNTEAFF. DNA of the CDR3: TGTGCCTGGAACCTGGACTGGAACACTGAAGCTTTCTTT.

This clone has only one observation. CDR3 DNA sequence: TGTGCCAGCAGTGAAGGTACAGGGGCAATGGGGGCCAACGTCCTGACTTTC. This gives the protein CASSEGTGAMGANVLTF. The chain has TRBV6-1 and TRBJ2-6; 7 bases fit TRBD1. This CDR3 has 17 amino acids. V gave up 1 base and J gave up 4 bases; unmatched junction bases: 7. Germline CDR1 and CDR2: MNHNS and SASEGT.

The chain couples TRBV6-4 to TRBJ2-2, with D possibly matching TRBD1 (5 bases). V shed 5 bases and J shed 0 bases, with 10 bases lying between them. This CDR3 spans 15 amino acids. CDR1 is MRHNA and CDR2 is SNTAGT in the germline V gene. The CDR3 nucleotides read TGTGCCAGCAGTCCTGACAGAACGAACACCGGGGAGCTGTTTTTT. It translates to CASSPDRTNTGELFF.

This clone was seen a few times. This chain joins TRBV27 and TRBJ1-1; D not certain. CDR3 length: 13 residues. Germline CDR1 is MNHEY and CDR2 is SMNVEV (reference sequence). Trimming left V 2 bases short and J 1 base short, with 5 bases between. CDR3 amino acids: CASSLQANTEAFF. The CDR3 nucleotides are TGTGCCAGCAGTTTACAGGCGAACACTGAAGCTTTCTTT.

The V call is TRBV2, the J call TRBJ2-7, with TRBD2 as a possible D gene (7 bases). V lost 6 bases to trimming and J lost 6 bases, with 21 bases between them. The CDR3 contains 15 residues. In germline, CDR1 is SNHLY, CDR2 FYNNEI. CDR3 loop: CASSPQGFRGVEQYF. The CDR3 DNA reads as TGTGCCAGCAGCCCCCAGGGGTTCCGGGGGGTCGAGCAGTACTTC.

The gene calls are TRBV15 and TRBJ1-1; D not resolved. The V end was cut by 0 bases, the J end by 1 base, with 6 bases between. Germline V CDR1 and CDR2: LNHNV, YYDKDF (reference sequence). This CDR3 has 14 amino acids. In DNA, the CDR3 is TGTGCCACCAGCAGAGATGGAGGGAACACTGAAGCTTTCTTT. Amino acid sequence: CATSRDGGNTEAFF. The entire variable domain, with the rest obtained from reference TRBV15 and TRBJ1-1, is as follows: DAMVIQNPRYQVTQFGKPVTLSCSQTLNHNVMYWYQQKSSQAPKLLFHYYDKDFNNEADTPDNFQSRRPNTSFCFLDIRSPGLGDTAMYLCATSRDGGNTEAFFGQGTRLTVV.

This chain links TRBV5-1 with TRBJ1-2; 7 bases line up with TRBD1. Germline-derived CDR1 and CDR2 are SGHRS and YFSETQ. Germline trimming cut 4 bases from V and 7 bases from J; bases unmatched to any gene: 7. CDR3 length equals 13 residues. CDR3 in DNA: TGCGCCAGCAGCGACCGACAGGGTAGTGGCTACACCTTC. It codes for CASSDRQGSGYTF.

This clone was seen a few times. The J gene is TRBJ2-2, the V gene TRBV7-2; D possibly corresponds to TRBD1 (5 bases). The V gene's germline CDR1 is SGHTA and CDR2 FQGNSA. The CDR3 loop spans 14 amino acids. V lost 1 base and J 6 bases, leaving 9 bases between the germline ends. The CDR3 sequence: CASSLVRGSGELFF. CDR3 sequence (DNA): TGTGCCAGCAGCTTAGTTAGGGGCTCCGGGGAGCTGTTTTTT.

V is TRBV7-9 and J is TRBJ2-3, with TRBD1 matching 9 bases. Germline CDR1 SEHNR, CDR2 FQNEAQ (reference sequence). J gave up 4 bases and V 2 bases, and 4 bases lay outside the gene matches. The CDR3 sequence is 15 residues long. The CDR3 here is CASSLRDRDADTQYF. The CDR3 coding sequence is TGTGCCAGCAGCTTAAGGGACAGGGACGCAGATACGCAGTATTTT.

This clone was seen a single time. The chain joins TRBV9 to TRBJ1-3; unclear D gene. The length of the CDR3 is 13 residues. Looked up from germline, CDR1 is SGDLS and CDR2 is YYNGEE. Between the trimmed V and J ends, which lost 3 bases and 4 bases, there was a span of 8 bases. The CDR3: CASSAVGGNTIYF. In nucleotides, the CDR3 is TGTGCCAGCAGCGCAGTGGGCGGAAACACCATATATTTT.

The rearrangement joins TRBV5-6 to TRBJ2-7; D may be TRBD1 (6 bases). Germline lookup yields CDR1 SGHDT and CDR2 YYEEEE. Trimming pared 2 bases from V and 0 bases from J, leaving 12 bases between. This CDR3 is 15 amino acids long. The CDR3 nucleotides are TGTGCCAGCAGCTTCCTGGGGACATTCTCCTACGAGCAGTACTTC. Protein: CASSFLGTFSYEQYF.

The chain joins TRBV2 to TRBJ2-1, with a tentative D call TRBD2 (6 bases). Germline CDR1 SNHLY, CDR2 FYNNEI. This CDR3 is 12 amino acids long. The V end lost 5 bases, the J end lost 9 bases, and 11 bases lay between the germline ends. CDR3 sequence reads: CASSQEGPEQFF. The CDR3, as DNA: TGTGCCAGCAGTCAGGAGGGGCCTGAGCAGTTCTTC.

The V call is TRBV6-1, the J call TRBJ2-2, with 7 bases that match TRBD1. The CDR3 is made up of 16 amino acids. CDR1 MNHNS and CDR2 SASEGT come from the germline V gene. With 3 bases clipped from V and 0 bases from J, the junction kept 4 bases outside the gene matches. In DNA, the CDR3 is TGTGCCAGCAGTGACGCCGACAGGGCGAACACCGGGGAGCTGTTTTTT. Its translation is CASSDADRANTGELFF.

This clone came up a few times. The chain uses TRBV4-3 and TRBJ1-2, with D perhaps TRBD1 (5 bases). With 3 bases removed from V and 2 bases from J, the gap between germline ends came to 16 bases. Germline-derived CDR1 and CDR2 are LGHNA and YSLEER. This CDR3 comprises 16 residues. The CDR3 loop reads CASSQTLGRGNYGYTF. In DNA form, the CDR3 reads TGCGCCAGCAGCCAGACCCTGGGGCGGGGGAACTATGGCTACACCTTC.

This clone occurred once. CDR3 protein: CASSSVGGTGTQYF. The CDR3 nucleotides read TGTGCCAGCAGTTCCGTTGGGGGGACGGGGACCCAGTACTTC. V usage is TRBV28 and J usage is TRBJ2-5; a weak D match, TRBD2 (6 bases). Trimming removed 4 bases from V and 7 bases from J, with 16 bases in between. Germline values: CDR1 MDHEN, CDR2 SYDVKM. This CDR3 region has 14 residues.

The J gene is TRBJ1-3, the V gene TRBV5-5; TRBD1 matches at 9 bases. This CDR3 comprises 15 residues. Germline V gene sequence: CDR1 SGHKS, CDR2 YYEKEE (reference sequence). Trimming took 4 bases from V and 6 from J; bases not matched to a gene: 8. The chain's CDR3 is CASSVTRDRVNTIYF. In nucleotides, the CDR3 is TGTGCCAGCAGCGTCACCCGGGACAGGGTAAACACCATATATTTT.

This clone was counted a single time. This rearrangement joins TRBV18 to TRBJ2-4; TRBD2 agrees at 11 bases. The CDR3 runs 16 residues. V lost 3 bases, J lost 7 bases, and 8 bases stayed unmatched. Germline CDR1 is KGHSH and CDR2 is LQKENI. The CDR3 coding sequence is TGTGCCAGCTCACCGGGAGCTAGCGGGGGGTTGAACATTCAGTACTTC. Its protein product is CASSPGASGGLNIQYF.

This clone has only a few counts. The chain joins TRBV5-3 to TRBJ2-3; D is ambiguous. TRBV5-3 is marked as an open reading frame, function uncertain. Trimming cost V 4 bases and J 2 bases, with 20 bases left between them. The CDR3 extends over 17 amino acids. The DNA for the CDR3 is TGTGCCAGAAGCGACGATTTAGCTGAAGATTACACAGATACGCAGTATTTT. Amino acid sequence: CARSDDLAEDYTDTQYF.

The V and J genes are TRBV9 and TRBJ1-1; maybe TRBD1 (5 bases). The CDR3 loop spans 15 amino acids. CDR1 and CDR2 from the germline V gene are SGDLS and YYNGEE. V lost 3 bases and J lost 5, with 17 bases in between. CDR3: CASSESTGGQTEAFF. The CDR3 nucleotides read TGTGCCAGCAGCGAGTCGACGGGGGGTCAGACTGAAGCTTTCTTT.

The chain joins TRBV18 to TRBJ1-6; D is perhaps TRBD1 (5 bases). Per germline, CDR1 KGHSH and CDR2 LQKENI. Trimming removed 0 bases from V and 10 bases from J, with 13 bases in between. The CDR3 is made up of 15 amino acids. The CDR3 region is CASSPPGRVQSPLHF. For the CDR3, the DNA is TGTGCCAGCTCACCACCGGGCAGGGTCCAATCACCCCTCCACTTT. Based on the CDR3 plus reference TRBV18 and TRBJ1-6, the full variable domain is NAGVMQNPRHLVRRRGQEARLRCSPMKGHSHVYWYRQLPEEGLKFMVYLQKENIIDESGMPKERFSAEFPKEGPSILRIQQVVRGDSAAYFCASSPPGRVQSPLHFGNGTRLTVT.

In DNA, the CDR3 is TGTGCCAGTAGTCCGAGGACAGGGACCCAAGAGACCCAGTACTTC. Its protein product is CASSPRTGTQETQYF. This sequence joins TRBV19 and TRBJ2-5; 8 bases fit TRBD1. Germline V gene data show CDR1 as LNHDA and CDR2 as SQIVND (reference sequence). CDR3 length: 15 residues. After removal of 5 bases from V and 1 base from J, the junction contained 6 bases not matched to a gene.

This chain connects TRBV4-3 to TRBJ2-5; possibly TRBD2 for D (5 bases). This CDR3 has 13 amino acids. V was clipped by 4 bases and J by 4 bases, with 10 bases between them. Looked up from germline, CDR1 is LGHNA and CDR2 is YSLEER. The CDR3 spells CASSLLGGETQYF. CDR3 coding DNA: TGCGCCAGCAGCCTACTAGGAGGAGAGACCCAGTACTTC.

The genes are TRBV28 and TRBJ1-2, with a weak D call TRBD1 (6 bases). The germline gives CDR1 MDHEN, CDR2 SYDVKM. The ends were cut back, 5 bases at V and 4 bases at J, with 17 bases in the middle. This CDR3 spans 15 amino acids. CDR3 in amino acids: CASSSRGLGIYGYTF. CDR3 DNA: TGTGCCAGCAGTAGCAGGGGATTAGGTATCTATGGCTACACCTTC.